The clone carrying this T cell receptor (beta chain) was counted only a few times. The data belong to a study of shared clonotypes between healthy human individuals. Per germline, CDR1 LGHNT and CDR2 FRNRAP. The CDR3 spans 12 residues. V lost 5 bases and J 5 bases, leaving 9 bases between the germline ends. Sequencing used immunoSEQ multiplex PCR; TCRdb keeps in-frame clones, though not all of them. The data hold about 2.4 million clones, with 93% observed a single time. The origin of this receptor is a man aged 18-30 years in good health. Some clones in this sample may be carry-over from other donors' samples. V is TRBV12-5 and J is TRBJ1-2, with D possibly being TRBD1 (6 bases). Sequences were obtained from naive CD4+ T cells from PBMCs. Noted subset: CD45RA+ positively selected. The CDR3 DNA is TGTGCTAGTGGTGTGGACAGTTATGGCTACACCTTC. Translating gives CASGVDSYGYTF. Supplemented by reference TRBV12-5 and TRBJ1-2, the full variable domain reads DARVTQTPRHKVTEMGQEVTMRCQPILGHNTVFWYRQTMMQGLELLAYFRNRAPLDDSGMPKDRFSAEMPDATLATLKIQPSEPRDSAVYFCASGVDSYGYTFGSGTRLTVV.